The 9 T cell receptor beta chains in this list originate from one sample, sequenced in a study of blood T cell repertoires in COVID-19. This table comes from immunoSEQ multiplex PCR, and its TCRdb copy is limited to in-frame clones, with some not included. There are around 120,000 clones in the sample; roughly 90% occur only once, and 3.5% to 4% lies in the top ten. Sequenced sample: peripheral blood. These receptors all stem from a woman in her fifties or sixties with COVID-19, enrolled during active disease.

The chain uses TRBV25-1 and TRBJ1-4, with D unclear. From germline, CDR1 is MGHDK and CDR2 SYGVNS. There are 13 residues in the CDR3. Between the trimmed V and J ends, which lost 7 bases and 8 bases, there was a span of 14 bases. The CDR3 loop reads CASKNSPVEKLFF. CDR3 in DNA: TGTGCCAGCAAAAATTCCCCTGTAGAAAAACTGTTTTTT. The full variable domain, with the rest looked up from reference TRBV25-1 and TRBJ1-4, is EADIYQTPRYLVIGTGKKITLECSQTMGHDKMYWYQQDPGMELHLIHYSYGVNSTEKGDLSSESTVSRIRTEHFPLTLESARPSHTSQYLCASKNSPVEKLFFGSGTQLSVL.

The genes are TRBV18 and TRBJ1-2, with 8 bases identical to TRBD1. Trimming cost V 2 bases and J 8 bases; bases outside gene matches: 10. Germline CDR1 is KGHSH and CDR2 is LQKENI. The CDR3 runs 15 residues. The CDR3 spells CASSPETGAILGYTF. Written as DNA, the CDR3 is TGTGCCAGCTCACCAGAGACAGGGGCGATTTTGGGCTACACCTTC.

CDR3 residues: CASSARPGLADTQYF. CDR3 sequence (DNA): TGTGCCAGCAGCGCGCGCCCGGGACTAGCAGATACGCAGTATTTT. This chain connects TRBV3-1 (or the pseudogene TRBV3-2) to TRBJ2-3; 8 positions agree with TRBD2. The ends lost 5 bases at V and 4 bases at J; junction bases unmatched: 8. CDR3 length equals 15 residues. In germline, CDR1 is LGHDT, CDR2 YNNKEL (reference sequence).

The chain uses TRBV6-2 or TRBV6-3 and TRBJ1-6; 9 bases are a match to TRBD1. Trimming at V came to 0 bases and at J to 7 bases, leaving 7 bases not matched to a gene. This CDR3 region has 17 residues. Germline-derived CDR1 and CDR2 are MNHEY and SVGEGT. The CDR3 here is CASSYSRTGVRNSPLHF. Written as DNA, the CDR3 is TGTGCCAGCAGTTACTCGAGGACAGGGGTACGGAATTCACCCCTCCACTTT.

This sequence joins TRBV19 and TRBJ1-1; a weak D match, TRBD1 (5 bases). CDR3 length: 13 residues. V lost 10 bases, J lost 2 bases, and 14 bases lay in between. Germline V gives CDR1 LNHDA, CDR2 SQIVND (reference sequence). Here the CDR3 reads CATHPQGNTEAFF. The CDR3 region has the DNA TGTGCCACCCACCCCCAGGGAAACACTGAAGCTTTCTTT. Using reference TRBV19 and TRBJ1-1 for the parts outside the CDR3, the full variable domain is DGGITQSPKYLFRKEGQNVTLSCEQNLNHDAMYWYRQDPGQGLRLIYYSQIVNDFQKGDIAEGYSVSREKKESFPLTVTSAQKNPTAFYLCATHPQGNTEAFFGQGTRLTVV.

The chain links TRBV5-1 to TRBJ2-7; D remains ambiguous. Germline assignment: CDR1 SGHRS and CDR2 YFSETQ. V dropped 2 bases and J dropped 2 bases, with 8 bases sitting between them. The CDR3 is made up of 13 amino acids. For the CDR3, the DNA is TGCGCCAGCAGCTTCGCCGGAGCCTACGAGCAGTACTTC. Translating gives CASSFAGAYEQYF. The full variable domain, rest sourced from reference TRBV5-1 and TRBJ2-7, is KAGVTQTPRYLIKTRGQQVTLSCSPISGHRSVSWYQQTPGQGLQFLFEYFSETQRNKGNFPGRFSGRQFSNSRSEMNVSTLELGDSALYLCASSFAGAYEQYFGPGTRLTVT.

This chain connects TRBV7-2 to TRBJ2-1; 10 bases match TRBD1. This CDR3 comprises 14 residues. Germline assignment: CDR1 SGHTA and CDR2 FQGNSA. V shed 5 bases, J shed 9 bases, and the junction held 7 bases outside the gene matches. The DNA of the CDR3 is TGTGCCAGCAGCCTCGGACAGGGGGTGCGTGAGCAGTTCTTC. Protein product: CASSLGQGVREQFF. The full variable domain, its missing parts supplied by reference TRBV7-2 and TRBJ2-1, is GAGVSQSPSNKVTEKGKDVELRCDPISGHTALYWYRQSLGQGLEFLIYFQGNSAPDKSGLPSDRFSAERTGGSVSTLTIQRTQQEDSAVYLCASSLGQGVREQFFGPGTRLTVL.

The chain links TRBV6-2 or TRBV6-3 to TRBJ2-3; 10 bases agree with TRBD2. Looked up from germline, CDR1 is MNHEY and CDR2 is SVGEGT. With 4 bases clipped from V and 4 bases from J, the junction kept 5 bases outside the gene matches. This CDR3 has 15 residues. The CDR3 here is CASSSGTSVPDTQYF. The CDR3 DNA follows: TGTGCCAGCAGTTCCGGGACTAGCGTCCCAGATACGCAGTATTTT.

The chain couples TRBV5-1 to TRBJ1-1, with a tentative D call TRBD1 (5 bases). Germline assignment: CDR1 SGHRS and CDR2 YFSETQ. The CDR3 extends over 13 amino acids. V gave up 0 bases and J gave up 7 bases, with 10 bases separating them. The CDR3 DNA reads TGCGCCAGCAGCTTGGAGGGGCCTCTTGAAGCTTTCTTT. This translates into CASSLEGPLEAFF.